What follows are 4 T cell receptor beta chains derived from one specimen sequenced in a study of blood T cell repertoires in COVID-19. The assay was immunoSEQ multiplex PCR, and TCRdb's table has in-frame clones only and misses some. The profile shows 84,000 or so clones, around 81% of them singletons. The sample taken for sequencing was peripheral blood. These receptors all come from a woman aged 70-85 years with active or convalescent COVID-19.

This clone was detected only once. The V and J genes are TRBV21-1 and TRBJ1-2; whether TRBD1, the table's D call, matches the DNA was not checked. TRBV21-1 is deemed a pseudogene. The CDR3 length is 17 residues. The CDR3 sequence is CASSKVGIRGKGSGYTF. DNA for the CDR3: TGTGCCAGCAGCAAAGTTGGAATAAGGGGGAAGGGTAGCGGCTACACCTTC.

This chain uses TRBV11-2 with TRBJ2-5; D is possibly TRBD1 (6 bases). V lost 5 bases, J lost 7 bases, and 17 bases lay in between. Germline V lookup: CDR1 SGHAT, CDR2 FQNNGV. The CDR3 has 14 residues. In DNA, the CDR3 is TGTGCCAGCAGCCCGGACAGATTGCAGTGGACCCAGTACTTC. It yields the protein CASSPDRLQWTQYF.

V and J are TRBV12-5 and TRBJ2-3, with 7 bases identical to TRBD2. Trimming at V came to 1 base and at J to 1 base, leaving 5 bases not matched to a gene. Germline V lookup: CDR1 LGHNT, CDR2 FRNRAP. CDR3 length equals 16 residues. In DNA form, the CDR3 reads TGTGCTAGTGGTTTGGGGCTAGCGGCCGGCACAGATACGCAGTATTTT. Encoded protein: CASGLGLAAGTDTQYF.

The V call is TRBV6-2 or TRBV6-3, the J call TRBJ2-3; D is perhaps TRBD2 (7 bases). Germline loops: CDR1 MNHEY, CDR2 SVGEGT. The germline V and J ends were trimmed by 2 bases and 2 bases, with 14 bases remaining between them. This CDR3 comprises 16 residues. The CDR3 here is CASSYPPAGATDTQYF. The CDR3 DNA follows: TGTGCCAGCAGTTACCCCCCCGCGGGGGCCACAGATACGCAGTATTTT.